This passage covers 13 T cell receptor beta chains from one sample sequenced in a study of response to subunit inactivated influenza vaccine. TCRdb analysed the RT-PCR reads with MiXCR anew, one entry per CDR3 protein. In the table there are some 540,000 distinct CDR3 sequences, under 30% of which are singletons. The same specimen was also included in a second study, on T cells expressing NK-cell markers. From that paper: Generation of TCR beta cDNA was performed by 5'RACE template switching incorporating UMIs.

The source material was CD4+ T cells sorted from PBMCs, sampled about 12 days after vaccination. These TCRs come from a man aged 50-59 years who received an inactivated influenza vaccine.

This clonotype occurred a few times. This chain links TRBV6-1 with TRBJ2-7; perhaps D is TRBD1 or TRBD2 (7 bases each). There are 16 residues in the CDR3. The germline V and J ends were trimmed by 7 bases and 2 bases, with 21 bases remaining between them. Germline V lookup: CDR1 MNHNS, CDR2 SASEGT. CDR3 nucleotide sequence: TGTGCCAGCAAGGGAGGGGGCCCGGGATCAACCTACGAGCAGTACTTC. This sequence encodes CASKGGGPGSTYEQYF.

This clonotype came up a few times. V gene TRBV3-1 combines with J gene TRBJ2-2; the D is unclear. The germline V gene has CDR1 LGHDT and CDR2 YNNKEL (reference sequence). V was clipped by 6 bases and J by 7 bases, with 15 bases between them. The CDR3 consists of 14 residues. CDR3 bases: TGTGCCAGCAGGGGGATGTACGGTTACGGGGAGCTGTTTTTT. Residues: CASRGMYGYGELFF.

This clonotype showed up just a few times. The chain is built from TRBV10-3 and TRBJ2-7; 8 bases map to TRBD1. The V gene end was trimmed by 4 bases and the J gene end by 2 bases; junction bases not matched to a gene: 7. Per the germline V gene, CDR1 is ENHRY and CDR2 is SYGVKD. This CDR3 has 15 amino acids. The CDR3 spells CAISAGQGATYEQYF. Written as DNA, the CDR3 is TGTGCCATCAGTGCTGGCCAGGGGGCAACCTACGAGCAGTACTTC.

CDR3 in DNA: TGTGCCAGCACCGAATGCAGGACTAGCGGAACGAAAAACATTCAGTACTTC. The encoded protein is CASTECRTSGTKNIQYF. V and J are TRBV21-1 and TRBJ2-4; TRBD2, the table's D call, was not compared with the DNA. TRBV21-1 is termed a pseudogene. This CDR3 comprises 17 residues.

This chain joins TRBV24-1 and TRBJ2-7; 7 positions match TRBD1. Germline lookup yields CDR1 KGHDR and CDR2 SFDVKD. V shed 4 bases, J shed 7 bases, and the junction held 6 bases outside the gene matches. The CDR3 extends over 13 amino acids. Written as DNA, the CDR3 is TGTGCCACCAGTGACTTCGCAGGGGGTGAGCAGTACTTC. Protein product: CATSDFAGGEQYF.

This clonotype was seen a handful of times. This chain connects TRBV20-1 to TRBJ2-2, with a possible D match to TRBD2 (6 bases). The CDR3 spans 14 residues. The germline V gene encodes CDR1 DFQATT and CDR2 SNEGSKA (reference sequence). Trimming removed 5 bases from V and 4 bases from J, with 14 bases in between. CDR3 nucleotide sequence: TGCAGTGCTGCCACTACCGGGGGCACCGGGGAGCTGTTTTTT. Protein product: CSAATTGGTGELFF.

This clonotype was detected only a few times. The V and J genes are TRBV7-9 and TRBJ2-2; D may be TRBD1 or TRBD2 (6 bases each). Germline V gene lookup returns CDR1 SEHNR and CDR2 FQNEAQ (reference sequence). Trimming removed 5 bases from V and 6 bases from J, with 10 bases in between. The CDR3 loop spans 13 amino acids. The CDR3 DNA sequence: TGTGCCAGCAGCCGGGGGCCCTCCGGGGAGCTGTTTTTT. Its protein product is CASSRGPSGELFF. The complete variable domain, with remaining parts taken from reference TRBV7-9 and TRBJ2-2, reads DTGVSQNPRHKITKRGQNVTFRCDPISEHNRLYWYRQTLGQGPEFLTYFQNEAQLEKSRLLSDRFSAERPKGSFSTLEIQRTEQGDSAMYLCASSRGPSGELFFGEGSRLTVL.

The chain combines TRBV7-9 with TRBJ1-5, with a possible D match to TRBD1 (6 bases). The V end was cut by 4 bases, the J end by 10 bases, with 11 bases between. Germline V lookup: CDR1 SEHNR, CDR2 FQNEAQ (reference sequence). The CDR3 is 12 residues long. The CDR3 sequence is CASSSDRRPQHF. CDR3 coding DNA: TGTGCCAGCAGCTCCGACAGGCGTCCCCAGCATTTT.

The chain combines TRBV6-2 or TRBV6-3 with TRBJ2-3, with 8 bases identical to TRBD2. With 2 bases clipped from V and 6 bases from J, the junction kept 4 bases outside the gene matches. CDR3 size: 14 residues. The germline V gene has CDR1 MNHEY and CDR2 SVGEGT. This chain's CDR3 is CASSYPRLADTQYF. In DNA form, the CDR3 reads TGTGCCAGCAGTTACCCTAGACTAGCGGATACGCAGTATTTT.

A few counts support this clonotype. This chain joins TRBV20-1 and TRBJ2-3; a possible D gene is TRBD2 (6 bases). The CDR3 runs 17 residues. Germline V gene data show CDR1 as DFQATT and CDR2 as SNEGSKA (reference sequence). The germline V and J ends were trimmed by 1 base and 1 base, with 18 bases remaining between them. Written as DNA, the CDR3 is TGCAGTGCTAGAGGGGTCGGGACTCCGGCGGGCACAGATACGCAGTATTTT. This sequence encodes CSARGVGTPAGTDTQYF.

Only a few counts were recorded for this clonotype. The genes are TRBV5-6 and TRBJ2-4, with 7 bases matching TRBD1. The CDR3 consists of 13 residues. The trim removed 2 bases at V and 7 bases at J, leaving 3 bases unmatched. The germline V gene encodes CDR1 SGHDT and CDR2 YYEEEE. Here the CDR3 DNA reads TGTGCCAGCAGCTTCCCGGGACAGAACATTCAGTACTTC. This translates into CASSFPGQNIQYF.

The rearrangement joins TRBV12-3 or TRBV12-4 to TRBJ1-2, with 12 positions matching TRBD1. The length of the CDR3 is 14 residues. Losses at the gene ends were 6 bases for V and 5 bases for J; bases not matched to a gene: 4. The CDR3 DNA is TGTGCCAGCAGCCGGGACAGGGGGCCTTATGGCTACACCTTC. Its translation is CASSRDRGPYGYTF.

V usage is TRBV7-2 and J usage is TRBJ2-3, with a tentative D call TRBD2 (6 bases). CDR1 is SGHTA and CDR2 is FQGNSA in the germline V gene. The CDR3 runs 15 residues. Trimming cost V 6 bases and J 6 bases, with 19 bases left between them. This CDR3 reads CASRGPGTQGDTQYF. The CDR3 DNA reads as TGTGCCAGCAGAGGCCCCGGGACTCAAGGGGATACGCAGTATTTT.